The following is a T cell receptor beta chain sequence with its context. The antigen remains undetermined. This specimen comes from a study of shared clonotypes between healthy human individuals. CDR1 MDHEN and CDR2 SYDVKM come from the germline V gene. The CDR3 has 16 amino acids. The junction had 13 bases not matched to a gene; V was cut back by 4 bases and J by 4 bases. Measured with immunoSEQ multiplex PCR; TCRdb has only the in-frame clones, and not every one. The data contain roughly 490,000 clones, roughly 85% of them singletons. Study findings and constraints: What limited the represented genetic and exposure-history diversity was the small number of donors.

This receptor was taken from a woman aged 40 to 50 in good health. Some clones in this sample may be carry-over from other donors' samples. This sequence joins TRBV28 and TRBJ2-7, with 7 bases lining up with TRBD1. The sample was PBMCs. CDR3 region: CASSSHRGRRGYEQYF. The CDR3 region has the DNA TGTGCCAGCAGTTCCCACAGGGGCCGTCGAGGGTACGAGCAGTACTTC.